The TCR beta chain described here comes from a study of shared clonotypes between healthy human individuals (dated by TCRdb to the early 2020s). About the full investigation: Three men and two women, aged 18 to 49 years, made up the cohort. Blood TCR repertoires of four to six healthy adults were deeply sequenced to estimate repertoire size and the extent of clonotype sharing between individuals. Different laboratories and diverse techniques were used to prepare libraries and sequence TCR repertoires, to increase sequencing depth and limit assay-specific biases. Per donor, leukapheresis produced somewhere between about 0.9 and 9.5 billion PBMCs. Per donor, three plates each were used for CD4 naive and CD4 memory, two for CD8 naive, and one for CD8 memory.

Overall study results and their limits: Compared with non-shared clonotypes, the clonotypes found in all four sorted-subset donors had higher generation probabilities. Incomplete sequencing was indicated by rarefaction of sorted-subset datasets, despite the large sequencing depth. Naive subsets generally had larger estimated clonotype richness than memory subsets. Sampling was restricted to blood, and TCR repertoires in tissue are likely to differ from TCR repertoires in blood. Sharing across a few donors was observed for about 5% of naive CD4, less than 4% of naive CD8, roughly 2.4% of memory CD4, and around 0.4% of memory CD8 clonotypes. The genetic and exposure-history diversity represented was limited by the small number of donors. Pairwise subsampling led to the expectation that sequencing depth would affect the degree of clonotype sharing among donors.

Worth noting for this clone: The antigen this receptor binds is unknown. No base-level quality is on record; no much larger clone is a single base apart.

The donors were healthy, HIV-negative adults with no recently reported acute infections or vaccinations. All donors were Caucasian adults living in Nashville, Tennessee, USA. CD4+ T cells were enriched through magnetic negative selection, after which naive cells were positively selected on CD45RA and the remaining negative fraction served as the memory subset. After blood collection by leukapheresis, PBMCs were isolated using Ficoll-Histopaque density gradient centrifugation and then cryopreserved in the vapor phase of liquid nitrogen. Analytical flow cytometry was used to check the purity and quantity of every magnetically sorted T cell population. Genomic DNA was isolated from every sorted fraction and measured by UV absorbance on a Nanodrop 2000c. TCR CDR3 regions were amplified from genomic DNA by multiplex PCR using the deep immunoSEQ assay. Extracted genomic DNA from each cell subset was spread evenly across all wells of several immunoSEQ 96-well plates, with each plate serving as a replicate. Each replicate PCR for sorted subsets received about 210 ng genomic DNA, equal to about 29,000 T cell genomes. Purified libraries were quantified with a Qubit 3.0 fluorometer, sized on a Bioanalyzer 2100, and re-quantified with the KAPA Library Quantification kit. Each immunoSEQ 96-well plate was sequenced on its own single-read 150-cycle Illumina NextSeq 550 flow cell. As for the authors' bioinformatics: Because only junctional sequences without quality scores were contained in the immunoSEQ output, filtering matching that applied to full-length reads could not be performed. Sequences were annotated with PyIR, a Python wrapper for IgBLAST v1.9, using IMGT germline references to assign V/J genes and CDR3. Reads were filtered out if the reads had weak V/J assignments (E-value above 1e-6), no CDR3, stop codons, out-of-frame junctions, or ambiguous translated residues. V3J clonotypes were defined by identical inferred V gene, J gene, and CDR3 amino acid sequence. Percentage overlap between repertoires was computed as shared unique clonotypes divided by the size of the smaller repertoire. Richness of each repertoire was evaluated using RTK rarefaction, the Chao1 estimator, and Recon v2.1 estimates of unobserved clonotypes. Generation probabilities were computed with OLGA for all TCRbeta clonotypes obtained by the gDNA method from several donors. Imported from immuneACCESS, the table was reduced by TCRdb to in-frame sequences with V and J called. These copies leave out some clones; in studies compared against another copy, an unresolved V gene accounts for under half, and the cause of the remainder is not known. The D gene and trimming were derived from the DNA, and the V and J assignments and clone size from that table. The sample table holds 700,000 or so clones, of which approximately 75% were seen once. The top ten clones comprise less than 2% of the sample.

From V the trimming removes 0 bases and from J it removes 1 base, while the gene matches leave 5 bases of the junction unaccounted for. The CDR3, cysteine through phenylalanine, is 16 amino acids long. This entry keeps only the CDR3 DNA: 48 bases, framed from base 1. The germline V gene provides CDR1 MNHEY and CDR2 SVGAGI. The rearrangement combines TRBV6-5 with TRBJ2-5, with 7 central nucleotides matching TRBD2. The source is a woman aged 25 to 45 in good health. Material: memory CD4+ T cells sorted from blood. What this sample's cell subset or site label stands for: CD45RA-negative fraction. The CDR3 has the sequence CASSYSYPSGQETQYF. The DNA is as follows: TGTGCCAGCAGTTACTCTTATCCTAGCGGCCAAGAGACCCAGTACTTC.